This T cell receptor (beta chain) derives from a study of shared clonotypes between healthy human individuals. Study as a whole: CD4 naive cells filled three plates per donor, CD4 memory three, CD8 naive two and CD8 memory one.

Trimming cost V 4 bases and J 2 bases, with 13 bases left between them. The CDR3 spans 15 residues. Germline V gene sequence: CDR1 MNHEY, CDR2 SMNVEV (reference sequence). With regard to this clone: What it binds is unknown.

Several immunoSEQ plates received, in even portions, the genomic DNA of each subset. Data came from immunoSEQ multiplex PCR; TCRdb stores just in-frame clones and leaves some out. The sample lists 700,000 to 950,000 clones; about 96% were seen once. Broader study findings: Some clonotypes were shared by all four sorted-subset donors, while others were not shared. The non-shared ones had lower generation probabilities than the shared ones. What limited the represented genetic and exposure-history diversity was the small number of donors.

As defined, naive CD8 cells were CD45RO-negative and positively selected for CCR7, with terminally differentiated effector memory CD45RA+ cells excluded. This TCR came from a man aged 25 to 40 in good health. Sequenced sample: naive CD8+ T cells sorted from blood. The chain joins TRBV27 to TRBJ2-3; D is perhaps TRBD2 (5 bases). This CDR3 reads CASSSSAAPTDTQYF. The CDR3 nucleotides read TGTGCCAGCAGTTCCTCAGCGGCCCCCACAGATACGCAGTATTTT.